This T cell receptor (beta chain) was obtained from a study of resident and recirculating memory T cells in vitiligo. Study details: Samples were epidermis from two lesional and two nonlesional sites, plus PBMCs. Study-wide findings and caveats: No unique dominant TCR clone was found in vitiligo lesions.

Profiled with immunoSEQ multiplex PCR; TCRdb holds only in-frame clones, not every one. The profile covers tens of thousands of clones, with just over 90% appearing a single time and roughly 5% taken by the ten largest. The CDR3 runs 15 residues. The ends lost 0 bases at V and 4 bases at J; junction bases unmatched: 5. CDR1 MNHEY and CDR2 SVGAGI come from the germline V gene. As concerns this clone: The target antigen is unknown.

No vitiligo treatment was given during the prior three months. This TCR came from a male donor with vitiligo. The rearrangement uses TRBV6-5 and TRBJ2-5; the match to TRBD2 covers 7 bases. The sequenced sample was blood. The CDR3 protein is CASSYSLAVGETQYF. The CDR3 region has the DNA TGTGCCAGCAGTTACTCGCTAGCGGTAGGAGAGACCCAGTACTTC.